The 15 T cell receptor beta chains below come from one sample, sequenced in a study of blood T cell repertoires in COVID-19. Sequencing was performed with immunoSEQ multiplex PCR; in TCRdb, only in-frame clones are kept and a portion is missing. Of about 200,000 clones detected, roughly 91% appear once; the ten largest clones hold 4%. The sequenced sample was PBMCs or T cells enriched from blood (not recorded which). The receptors were sampled from a woman in her twenties or thirties with acute COVID-19.

The genes are TRBV19 and TRBJ1-1; possible D gene TRBD1, 5 bases. Germline CDR1 LNHDA, CDR2 SQIVND (reference sequence). The CDR3 loop spans 13 amino acids. The V end lost 7 bases, the J end lost 1 base, and 10 bases lay between the germline ends. CDR3 coding DNA: TGTGCCAGTACCAAAACAGGGAACACTGAAGCTTTCTTT. Translation: CASTKTGNTEAFF. The variable domain in full, completed from reference TRBV19 and TRBJ1-1, reads DGGITQSPKYLFRKEGQNVTLSCEQNLNHDAMYWYRQDPGQGLRLIYYSQIVNDFQKGDIAEGYSVSREKKESFPLTVTSAQKNPTAFYLCASTKTGNTEAFFGQGTRLTVV.

The V gene is TRBV19, the J gene TRBJ1-5; weak D call: TRBD1 (5 bases). Deletions cut 3 bases from V and 5 bases from J, with 17 bases between. CDR1 is LNHDA, CDR2 SQIVND, per germline (reference sequence). The CDR3 runs 16 residues. CDR3 in amino acids: CASSMLVLQGYQPQHF. The CDR3 DNA reads as TGTGCCAGTAGTATGCTCGTCCTTCAGGGCTATCAGCCCCAGCATTTT. Drawing the rest from reference TRBV19 and TRBJ1-5, the complete variable domain is DGGITQSPKYLFRKEGQNVTLSCEQNLNHDAMYWYRQDPGQGLRLIYYSQIVNDFQKGDIAEGYSVSREKKESFPLTVTSAQKNPTAFYLCASSMLVLQGYQPQHFGDGTRLSIL.

The V and J genes are TRBV29-1 and TRBJ2-1; possible D gene TRBD1, 5 bases. The germline V gene encodes CDR1 SQVTM and CDR2 ANQGSEA. V lost 3 bases and J 0 bases, leaving 9 bases between the germline ends. This CDR3 spans 14 amino acids. CDR3 nucleotides: TGCAGCGTTGAGAATAGGGGCTCCTACAATGAGCAGTTCTTC. As protein: CSVENRGSYNEQFF.

This clone was seen only once. The chain is built from TRBV11-2 and TRBJ2-3, with TRBD1 identical over 11 bases. The CDR3 runs 17 residues. Germline V CDR1 and CDR2: SGHAT, FQNNGV. V shed 0 bases and J 3 bases; nucleotides not matched to a gene: 5. The CDR3 spells CASSLDLGTGGTDTQYF. CDR3 in DNA: TGTGCCAGCAGCTTAGATCTTGGGACAGGGGGGACAGATACGCAGTATTTT.

The CDR3 DNA is TGTGCCAGCAGTGTTTCCACAGGGGGGGCCTACGAGCAGTACTTC. It encodes CASSVSTGGAYEQYF. The rearrangement links TRBV2 to TRBJ2-7, with D tentatively TRBD1 (8 bases). This CDR3 is 15 amino acids long. Trimming stripped 4 bases from V and 2 bases from J, with 15 bases between. CDR1 is SNHLY and CDR2 is FYNNEI in the germline V gene. Full variable domain (missing parts from reference TRBV2 and TRBJ2-7): EPEVTQTPSHQVTQMGQEVILRCVPISNHLYFYWYRQILGQKVEFLVSFYNNEISEKSEIFDDQFSVERPDGSNFTLKIRSTKLEDSAMYFCASSVSTGGAYEQYFGPGTRLTVT.

The sample holds one count of this clone. CDR3 nucleotides: TGTGCCAGCAGTTACCCAGGCGGGGGGGCAGGAGAGACCCAGTACTTC. It translates to CASSYPGGGAGETQYF. The gene calls are TRBV6-5 and TRBJ2-5; TRBD2 matches 9 bases. This CDR3 region has 16 residues. Germline CDR1 and CDR2: MNHEY and SVGAGI. Unmatched junction bases numbered 8, after V lost 2 bases and J lost 4 bases.

This clone was seen a single time. The V and J genes are TRBV3-1 (or the pseudogene TRBV3-2) and TRBJ1-2; TRBD1 might be the D (6 bases). V lost 6 bases and J 11 bases, leaving 19 bases between the germline ends. This CDR3 has 13 residues. Germline CDR1 reads LGHDT; CDR2 reads YNNKEL (reference sequence). CDR3: CASRAGTTRGYTF. In DNA form, the CDR3 reads TGTGCCAGCAGAGCCGGGACAACAAGAGGTTACACCTTC.

The chain employs TRBV4-1 and TRBJ1-4, with D unclear. The germline V and J ends were trimmed by 4 bases and 3 bases, with 6 bases remaining between them. Germline CDR1 is MGHRA and CDR2 is YSYEKL. CDR3 length equals 13 residues. The CDR3 sequence: CASSLAANEKLFF. The CDR3 nucleotides are TGCGCCAGCAGCCTAGCTGCTAATGAAAAACTGTTTTTT.

The J gene is TRBJ2-3, the V gene TRBV11-3, with unresolved D. Germline CDR1 and CDR2: SGHNT and YENEEA. The CDR3 contains 16 residues. V gave up 1 base and J gave up 0 bases, with 11 bases separating them. For the CDR3, the DNA is TGTGCCAGCAGCTTAGGACTGACGCCTAGCACAGATACGCAGTATTTT. This encodes CASSLGLTPSTDTQYF.

V gene TRBV28 combines with J gene TRBJ1-2; TRBD1 matches 10 bases. CDR1 and CDR2 from the germline V gene are MDHEN and SYDVKM. This CDR3 comprises 12 residues. J lost 7 bases, V lost 6 bases, and 2 bases had no gene match. Here the CDR3 reads CASRTGGLGYTF. CDR3 DNA: TGTGCCAGCAGGACAGGGGGCCTTGGCTACACCTTC.

This chain joins TRBV5-1 and TRBJ2-3; TRBD1 matches at 7 bases. With 7 bases clipped from V and 3 bases from J, the junction kept 11 bases outside the gene matches. The CDR3 runs to 15 residues. Germline V lookup: CDR1 SGHRS, CDR2 YFSETQ. DNA of the CDR3: TGCGCCAGCCTCATACTGGGACAGCCGACAGATACGCAGTATTTT. It yields the protein CASLILGQPTDTQYF.

The rearrangement links TRBV3-1 (or the pseudogene TRBV3-2) to TRBJ2-7, with TRBD1 as a possible D gene (6 bases). Looked up from germline, CDR1 is LGHDT and CDR2 is YNNKEL (reference sequence). V was pared by 2 bases and J by 2 bases, with 10 bases between. This CDR3 has 14 amino acids. CDR3 nucleotides: TGTGCCAGCAGCCAACCGGACAGAACCTACGAGCAGTACTTC. This sequence encodes CASSQPDRTYEQYF.

The chain combines TRBV5-3 with TRBJ2-7, with TRBD2 identical over 8 bases. TRBV5-3 is an ORF, with its function uncertain. V lost 6 bases, J lost 4 bases, and 6 bases stayed unmatched. CDR3 size: 13 residues. The CDR3 DNA follows: TGTGCCAGAACCCAGCGGGGGCATTACGAGCAGTACTTC. It yields the protein CARTQRGHYEQYF.

This chain links TRBV6-5 with TRBJ2-5, with TRBD1 matching over 9 bases. The germline CDR1 and CDR2 sequences are MNHEY and SVGAGI. The V and J ends lost 6 bases and 1 base, in that order; junction bases with no gene match: 3. The CDR3 spans 14 residues. The CDR3 here is CASSRTGAQETQYF. CDR3 bases: TGTGCCAGCAGCCGGACAGGGGCCCAAGAGACCCAGTACTTC.

The chain combines TRBV5-6 with TRBJ2-7, with D possibly TRBD2 on 5 matching bases. CDR1 is SGHDT, CDR2 YYEEEE, per germline. V lost 3 bases to trimming and J lost 0 bases, with 7 bases between them. The CDR3 covers 13 residues. CDR3 sequence: CASSSGSSYEQYF. In nucleotides, the CDR3 is TGTGCCAGCAGCTCGGGGTCCTCCTACGAGCAGTACTTC.